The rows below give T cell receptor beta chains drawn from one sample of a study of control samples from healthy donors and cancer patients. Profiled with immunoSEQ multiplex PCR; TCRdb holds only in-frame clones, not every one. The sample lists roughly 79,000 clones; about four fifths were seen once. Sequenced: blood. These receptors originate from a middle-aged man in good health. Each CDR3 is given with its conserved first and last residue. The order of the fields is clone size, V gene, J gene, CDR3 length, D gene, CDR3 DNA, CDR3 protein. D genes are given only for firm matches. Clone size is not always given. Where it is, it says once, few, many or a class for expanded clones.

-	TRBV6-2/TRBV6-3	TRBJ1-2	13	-	TGTGCCAGCAGTTACAGTCAGGGGAGCGGCTACACCTTC	CASSYSQGSGYTF
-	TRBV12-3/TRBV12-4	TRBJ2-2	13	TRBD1	TGTGCCAGCAGAAGGGACAGCACCGGGGAGCTGTTTTTT	CASRRDSTGELFF
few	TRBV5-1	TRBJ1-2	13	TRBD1	TGCGCCAGCACTCCGGGACAGGACTATGGCTACACCTTC	CASTPGQDYGYTF
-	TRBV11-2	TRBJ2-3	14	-	TGTGCCAGCAGCCTGTCCGGAAGAGGAGATACGCAGTATTTT	CASSLSGRGDTQYF
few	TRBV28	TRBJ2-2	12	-	TGTGCCAGCAGTTTTCGGGCCGGGGAGCTGTTTTTT	CASSFRAGELFF
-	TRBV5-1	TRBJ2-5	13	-	TGCGCCAGCAGCTTCACGGGATCGGAGACCCAGTACTTC	CASSFTGSETQYF
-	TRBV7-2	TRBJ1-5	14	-	TGTGCCAGCAGCTTAGCAAGTAGCAATCAGCCCCAGCATTTT	CASSLASSNQPQHF
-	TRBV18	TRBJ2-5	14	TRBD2	TGTGCCAGCTCACCAGGACTAGCGGGAGAGACCCAGTACTTC	CASSPGLAGETQYF
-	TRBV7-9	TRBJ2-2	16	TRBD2	TGTGCCAGCAGCCTTCTAGGGACTAGCGCCACCGGGGAGCTGTTTTTT	CASSLLGTSATGELFF
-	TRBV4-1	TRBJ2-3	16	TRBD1	TGCGCCAGCAGCCAAGGGGGACAGGGGCGCACAGATACGCAGTATTTT	CASSQGGQGRTDTQYF
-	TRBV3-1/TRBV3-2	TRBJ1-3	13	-	TGTGCCAGCAGCCAAACGGAGCGAAACACCATATATTTT	CASSQTERNTIYF
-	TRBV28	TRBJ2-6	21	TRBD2	TGTGCCAGCTGCCTTGGGGGACTAGCGGGAGGCTCGGGGTTGGGGGCCAACGTCCTGACTTTC	CASCLGGLAGGSGLGANVLTF
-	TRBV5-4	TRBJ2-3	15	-	TGTGCCAGCAGCTACCGGGGCAACGAAAAAGATACGCAGTATTTT	CASSYRGNEKDTQYF
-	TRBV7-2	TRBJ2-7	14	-	TGTGCCAGCAGCTTATCTAGAGGGGTACGCGAGCAGTACTTC	CASSLSRGVREQYF
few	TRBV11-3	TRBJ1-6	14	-	TGTGCCAGCAGCTTAGGGACAGTCAGTTCACCCCTCCACTTT	CASSLGTVSSPLHF
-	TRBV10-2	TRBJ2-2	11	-	TGCGCCAGCAGTGAATCCGGGGAGCTGTTTTTT	CASSESGELFF
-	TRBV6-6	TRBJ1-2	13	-	TGTGCCAGCAGTCGAACCAGGGGAAATGGCTACACCTTC	CASSRTRGNGYTF
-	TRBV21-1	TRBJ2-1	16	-	TGTGCCAGCAGCACAGCACCGGGACAGAGATACAATGAGCAGTTCTTC	CASSTAPGQRYNEQFF
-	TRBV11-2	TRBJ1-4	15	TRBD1	TGTGCCAGCAGCTTTCAGGGGGCGGCTAATGAAAAACTGTTTTTT	CASSFQGAANEKLFF
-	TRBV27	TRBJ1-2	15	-	TGTGCCAGCAGCCGCCGGGGACGAGTTCTCTATGGCTACACCTTC	CASSRRGRVLYGYTF
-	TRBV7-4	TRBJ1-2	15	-	TGTGCCAGCAGCTTAGGGCGGCACACCCCACTCGGCTACACCTTC	CASSLGRHTPLGYTF
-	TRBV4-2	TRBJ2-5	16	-	TGTGCCAGCAGCCAACTAGCGCTCCGGGATACTGAGACCCAGTACTTC	CASSQLALRDTETQYF
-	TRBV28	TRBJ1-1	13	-	TGTGCCATCAAAGGACCCCCGTCCACTGAAGCTTTCTTT	CAIKGPPSTEAFF
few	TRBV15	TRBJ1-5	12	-	TGTGCCACCAGCGACAGCTATCAGCCCCAGCATTTT	CATSDSYQPQHF
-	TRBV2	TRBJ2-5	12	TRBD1	TGTGCCAGCAGGACAGGGCCAGAGACCCAGTACTTC	CASRTGPETQYF